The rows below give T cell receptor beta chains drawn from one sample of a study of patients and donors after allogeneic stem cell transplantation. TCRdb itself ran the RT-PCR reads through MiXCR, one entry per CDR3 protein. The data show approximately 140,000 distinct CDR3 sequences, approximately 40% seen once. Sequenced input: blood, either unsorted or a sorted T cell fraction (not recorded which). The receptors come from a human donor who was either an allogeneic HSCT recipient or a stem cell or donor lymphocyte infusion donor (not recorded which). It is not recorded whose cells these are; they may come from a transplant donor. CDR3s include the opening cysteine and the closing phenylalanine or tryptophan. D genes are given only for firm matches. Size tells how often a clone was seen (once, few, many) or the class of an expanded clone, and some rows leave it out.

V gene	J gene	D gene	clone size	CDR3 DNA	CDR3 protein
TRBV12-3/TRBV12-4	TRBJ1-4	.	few	TGTGCCAGCAGTTTACGCAGCGGAAGTAATGAAAAACTGTTTTTT	CASSLRSGSNEKLFF
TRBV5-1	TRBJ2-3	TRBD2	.	TGCGCCACTTCTATGGGACTAGCGGATTTCACAGATACGCAGTATTTT	CATSMGLADFTDTQYF
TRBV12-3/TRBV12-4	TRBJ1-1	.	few	TGTGCCAGCAGTCTAAAATGGTTTGAAGCTTTCTTT	CASSLKWFEAFF
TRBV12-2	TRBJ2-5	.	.	TGTGCAAGTCGCCCGACAGGGCTTCAAGAGACCCAGTACTTC	CASRPTGLQETQYF
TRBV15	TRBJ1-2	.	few	TGTGCCACCAGCAGTGAAAGTCCTAACTATGGCTACACCTTC	CATSSESPNYGYTF
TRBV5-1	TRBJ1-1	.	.	TGCGCCAGCAGCAGGGACACCCTTGAAGCTTTCTTT	CASSRDTLEAFF
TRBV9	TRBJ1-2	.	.	TGTGCCAGCATGGGCTTGAGAGACTTCAACTATGGCTACACCTTC	CASMGLRDFNYGYTF
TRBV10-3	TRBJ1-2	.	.	TGTGCCATCAGTGTAGCGGACGGAATCTATGGCTACACCTTC	CAISVADGIYGYTF
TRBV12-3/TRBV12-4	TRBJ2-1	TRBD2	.	TGTGCCAGCGTAGCGGGGAATGAGCAGTTCTTC	CASVAGNEQFF
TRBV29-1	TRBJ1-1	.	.	TGCAGCGTTGCCGACGGGGTCCCCTTCACTGAAGCTTTCTTT	CSVADGVPFTEAFF
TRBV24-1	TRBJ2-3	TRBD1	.	TGTGCCACCAACCCGACAGGGAAAAGGGATACGCAGTATTTT	CATNPTGKRDTQYF
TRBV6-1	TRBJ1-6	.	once	TGTGCCAGCAGTCCCCATGGGGAGGCTAATTCACCCCTCCACTTT	CASSPHGEANSPLHF
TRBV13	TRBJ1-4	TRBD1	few	TGTGCCAGCAGCCGAGCCGGACAGGGTGAAAAACTGTTTTTT	CASSRAGQGEKLFF
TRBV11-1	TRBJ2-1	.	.	TGTGCCAGCAGAAGTAACAATGAGCAGTTCTTC	CASRSNNEQFF
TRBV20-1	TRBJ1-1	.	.	TGCAGTGCTAGGGGCAGCTTGAACACTGAAGCTTTCTTT	CSARGSLNTEAFF
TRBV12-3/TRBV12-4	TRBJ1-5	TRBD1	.	TGTGCCAGCAGACTGACAGGGGGCGACAATCAGCCCCAGCATTTT	CASRLTGGDNQPQHF
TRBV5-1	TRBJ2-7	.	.	TGCGCCAGCAGCTCGGACCCGACGGACGAGCAGTACTTC	CASSSDPTDEQYF
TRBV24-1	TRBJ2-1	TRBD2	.	TGTGCCACCAGTGAAACTAGCGGAGGGCAGTTCTTC	CATSETSGGQFF
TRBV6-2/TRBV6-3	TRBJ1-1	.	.	TGTGCCAGCAGTTACTCACCACCGACGGGGGAGGAATGGGATATGAACACTGAAGCTTTCTTT	CASSYSPPTGEEWDMNTEAFF
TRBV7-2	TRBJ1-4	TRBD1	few	TGTGCCAGCAGCAAGTCCGGGACAGGGTTCGAAAAACTGTTTTTT	CASSKSGTGFEKLFF
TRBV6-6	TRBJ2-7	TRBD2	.	TGTGCCAGCAGTGGGACTAGCCCCTACGAGCAGTACTTC	CASSGTSPYEQYF
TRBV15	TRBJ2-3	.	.	TGTGCCACCAGCAGAGAGGGAGTGGGCACAGATACGCAGTATTTT	CATSREGVGTDTQYF
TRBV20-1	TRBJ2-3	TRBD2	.	TGCAGTGCTAGACCCTCGCCTAGCGGGAGCACAGATACGCAGTATTTT	CSARPSPSGSTDTQYF
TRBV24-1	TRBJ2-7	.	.	TGTGCCACCCGCGGACGTCTTGGCGAGCAGTACTTC	CATRGRLGEQYF
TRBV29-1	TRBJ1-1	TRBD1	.	TGCAGCGCGCTGACAGGGGAGACTGAAGCTTTCTTT	CSALTGETEAFF
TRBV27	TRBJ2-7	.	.	TGTGCCAGCAGCTTTGGTAATCCGAACGAGCAGTACTTC	CASSFGNPNEQYF
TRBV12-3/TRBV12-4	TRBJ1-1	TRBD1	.	TGTGCCAGCAGTTTTGAACAGGGGCGGGCTGAAGCTTTCTTT	CASSFEQGRAEAFF
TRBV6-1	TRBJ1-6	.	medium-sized	TGTGCCAGCAGTGAACTCATCACAGGTTCACCCCTCCACTTT	CASSELITGSPLHF
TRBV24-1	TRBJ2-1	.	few	TGTGCCACCAGTGAGGAGGGGTTATCCTCCTACAATGAGCAGTTCTTC	CATSEEGLSSYNEQFF
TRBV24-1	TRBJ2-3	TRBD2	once	TGTGCCACCAGTGGCCTAGCGGGGGGGCCGAAAGATACGCAGTATTTT	CATSGLAGGPKDTQYF
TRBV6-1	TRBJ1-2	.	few	TGTGCCAGCACTGGGGGGGGCGGTGGCTACACCTTC	CASTGGGGGYTF
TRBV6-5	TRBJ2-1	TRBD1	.	TGTGCCAGCACCCGGGACAGGGGGCTATTCAATGAGCAGTTCTTC	CASTRDRGLFNEQFF
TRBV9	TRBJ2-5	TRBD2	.	TGTGCCAGCAGCGAGACTAGCGGGGAGACCCAGTACTTC	CASSETSGETQYF
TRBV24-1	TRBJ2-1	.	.	TGTGCCACCAGTGAGAGGAGCCTGGGGTGGGACTACAATGAGCAGTTCTTC	CATSERSLGWDYNEQFF
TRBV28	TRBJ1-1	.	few	TGTGCCACCCGGGGGGGGACTGAAGCTTTCTTT	CATRGGTEAFF
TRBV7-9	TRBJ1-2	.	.	TGTGCCAGCAGCTTAGCGATGTTAACTACTCAAGACGGTGGCTACACCTTC	CASSLAMLTTQDGGYTF
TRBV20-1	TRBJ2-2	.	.	TGCAGTGCTCCGGGAGACAGCGCGAACACCGGGGAGCTGTTTTTT	CSAPGDSANTGELFF
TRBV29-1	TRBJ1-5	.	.	TGCAGCATATCAGGGTCTAGCAATCAGCCCCAGCATTTT	CSISGSSNQPQHF
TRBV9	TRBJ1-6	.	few	TGTGCCAGCAGCGTAGAGGTCGACTATAATTCACCCCTCCACTTT	CASSVEVDYNSPLHF
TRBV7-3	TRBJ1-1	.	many	TGTGCCAGCAGCCCAACAGGGACGAACACTGAAGCTTTCTTT	CASSPTGTNTEAFF
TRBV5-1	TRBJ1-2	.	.	TGCGCCAGCAGCCACCCGTCGGGGGGGGATGGCTACACCTTC	CASSHPSGGDGYTF
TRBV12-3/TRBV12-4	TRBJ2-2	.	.	TGTGCCAGCAGTTTCGGGACCGGGGAGCTGTTTTTT	CASSFGTGELFF
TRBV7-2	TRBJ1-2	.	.	TGTGCCAGCAGCTTAATTCGGGGTGGGGATGGCTACACCTTC	CASSLIRGGDGYTF
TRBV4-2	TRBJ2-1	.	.	TGTGCCAGCAGCCAAGGGTCGAACAATGAGCAGTTCTTC	CASSQGSNNEQFF
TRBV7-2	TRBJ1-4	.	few	TGTGCCAGCAGCTCTCAAAACGTCGGCCCCAGTAAACTGTTTTTT	CASSSQNVGPSKLFF
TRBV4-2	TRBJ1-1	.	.	TGTGCCAGCAGTGATCCAGCCCTGAACACTGAAGCTTTCTTT	CASSDPALNTEAFF
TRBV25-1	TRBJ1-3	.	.	TGTGCCAGCACCTCCCACAACTCTGGAAACACCATATATTTT	CASTSHNSGNTIYF
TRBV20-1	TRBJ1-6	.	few	TGCAGTGCTCATGGACGGGTCAATTCACCCCTCCACTTT	CSAHGRVNSPLHF
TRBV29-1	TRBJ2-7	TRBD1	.	TGCAGCGTTGTGACAGGGCCATACGAGCAGTACTTC	CSVVTGPYEQYF
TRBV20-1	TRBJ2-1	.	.	TGCAGTGCTTCCCGGGCCTTCTCCTACAATGAGCAGTTCTTC	CSASRAFSYNEQFF
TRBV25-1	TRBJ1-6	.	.	TGTGCCAGCAGCGCTACAGGGTCCGGTTCACCCCTCCACTTT	CASSATGSGSPLHF
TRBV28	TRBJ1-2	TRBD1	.	TGTGCCAGCACCTGGGGACAGGGGGATGGCTACACCTTC	CASTWGQGDGYTF
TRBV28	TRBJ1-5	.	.	TGTGCCAGCAGTTTAAGGCGGTGGGGTGGGGATCAGCCCCAGCATTTT	CASSLRRWGGDQPQHF
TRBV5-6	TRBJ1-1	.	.	TGTGCCAGCGGACCCTTCCGGTTGAACACTGAAGCTTTCTTT	CASGPFRLNTEAFF
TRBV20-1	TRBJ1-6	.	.	TGCAGTGCTGTCCAGGGTTCACCCCTCCACTTT	CSAVQGSPLHF